One sample yielded the 31 T cell receptor beta chains listed below, sequenced in a study of CD8+ T cells in alopecia areata. RNA was isolated and reverse transcribed to cDNA, the sequencing template. TCRdb keeps only in-frame clones here, not all; method: immunoSEQ multiplex PCR. The table includes hundreds of thousands of clones, about two thirds detected once. Sequences were derived from CD4+ T cells sorted from blood, sampled at week 0. Receptors were obtained from a human donor with alopecia areata.

The V and J genes are TRBV7-2 and TRBJ1-2; 9 bases fit TRBD1. V lost 5 bases and J lost 7; bases outside the gene matches: 5. Per the germline V gene, CDR1 is SGHTA and CDR2 is FQGNSA. The CDR3 has 13 residues. DNA of the CDR3: TGTGCCAGCAGCCCGGGACAGGGAGTTGGCTACACCTTC. It translates to CASSPGQGVGYTF. Combining the CDR3 with reference TRBV7-2 and TRBJ1-2 gives the whole variable domain GAGVSQSPSNKVTEKGKDVELRCDPISGHTALYWYRQSLGQGLEFLIYFQGNSAPDKSGLPSDRFSAERTGGSVSTLTIQRTQQEDSAVYLCASSPGQGVGYTFGSGTRLTVV.

The chain recombines TRBV30 with TRBJ2-5, with D unclear. Looked up from germline, CDR1 is GTSNPN and CDR2 is SVGIG (reference sequence). The germline V and J ends were trimmed by 4 bases and 5 bases, with 11 bases remaining between them. This CDR3 spans 12 amino acids. DNA of the CDR3: TGTGCCTGGACGGCCCGTGGGGAGACCCAGTACTTC. Its protein is CAWTARGETQYF.

V usage is TRBV5-1 and J usage is TRBJ2-3; D call uncertain. The CDR3 is 14 amino acids. CDR1 SGHRS and CDR2 YFSETQ come from the germline V gene. Trimming cost V 2 bases and J 2 bases, with 9 bases left between them. CDR3 loop: CASSFSENTDTQYF. CDR3 nucleotides: TGCGCCAGCAGCTTTTCAGAGAACACAGATACGCAGTATTTT.

The sample holds one count of this clone. The rearrangement joins TRBV11-2 to TRBJ1-1; 7 bases are a match to TRBD1. The germline V gene encodes CDR1 SGHAT and CDR2 FQNNGV. Germline trimming cut 5 bases from V and 1 base from J; bases unmatched to any gene: 4. The CDR3 contains 14 residues. DNA for the CDR3: TGTGCCAGCAGCCCCCGACAGGGGAACACTGAAGCTTTCTTT. Amino acid sequence: CASSPRQGNTEAFF.

V and J are TRBV20-1 and TRBJ2-7; 8 bases agree with TRBD1. CDR1 DFQATT and CDR2 SNEGSKA come from the germline V gene (reference sequence). This CDR3 comprises 11 residues. The junction had 4 bases not matched to a gene; V was cut back by 6 bases and J by 6 bases. CDR3 nucleotides: TGCAGTGCCCGGACAGGGAGCGAGCAGTACTTC. This translates into CSARTGSEQYF.

This clone was counted between two and nine times. V and J are TRBV25-1 and TRBJ2-7; TRBD1 is a possible D gene (5 bases). V was pared by 1 base and J by 6 bases, with 22 bases between. The germline V gene encodes CDR1 MGHDK and CDR2 SYGVNS. The CDR3 is made up of 17 amino acids. CDR3 residues: CASSEWPRAGYPGEQYF. The CDR3 coding sequence is TGTGCCAGCAGTGAATGGCCCAGGGCCGGGTACCCGGGCGAGCAGTACTTC.

The V call is TRBV27, the J call TRBJ2-1; D call uncertain. The CDR3 is 13 amino acids. CDR1 is MNHEY, CDR2 SMNVEV, per germline (reference sequence). Between the trimmed V and J ends, which lost 4 bases and 12 bases, there was a span of 16 bases. The CDR3 DNA reads as TGTGCCAGCAGTTGGACGGCAATCGGCGGGCAGTTCTTC. It is translated as CASSWTAIGGQFF.

This clone was picked up many times. V usage is TRBV7-8 and J usage is TRBJ2-3; perhaps TRBD2 as D (5 bases). The germline V and J ends were trimmed by 1 base and 6 bases, with 14 bases remaining between them. Germline values: CDR1 SGHVS, CDR2 FQNEAQ. There are 15 residues in the CDR3. The CDR3 sequence is CASSLGRAVGDTQYF. DNA for the CDR3: TGTGCCAGCAGCTTAGGGCGGGCCGTGGGGGATACGCAGTATTTT.

V and J are TRBV11-2 and TRBJ2-1; 10 bases fit TRBD2. The germline CDR1 and CDR2 sequences are SGHAT and FQNNGV. Trimming removed 5 bases from V and 8 bases from J; junction bases left unmatched: 9. The CDR3 contains 15 residues. The CDR3 nucleotides are TGTGCCAGCAGCCCCGAATCGGGACTAGCGTATGAGCAGTTCTTC. It encodes CASSPESGLAYEQFF. The full variable domain, in which reference TRBV11-2 and TRBJ2-1 provide the parts outside the CDR3, is EAGVAQSPRYKIIEKRQSVAFWCNPISGHATLYWYQQILGQGPKLLIQFQNNGVVDDSQLPKDRFSAERLKGVDSTLKIQPAKLEDSAVYLCASSPESGLAYEQFFGPGTRLTVL.

J is TRBJ2-3 and V is TRBV30; maybe TRBD1 (6 bases). The V gene lost 1 base and the J gene lost 2 bases, with 16 bases spanning the gap. This CDR3 is 16 amino acids long. Germline CDR1 GTSNPN, CDR2 SVGIG (reference sequence). CDR3 in DNA: TGTGCCTGGAGTGGGACTCTGGACAGATCCACAGATACGCAGTATTTT. As protein: CAWSGTLDRSTDTQYF.

This clone came up a few times. The chain recombines TRBV2 with TRBJ2-1; no clear D. In germline, CDR1 is SNHLY, CDR2 FYNNEI. The CDR3 contains 15 residues. Trimming removed 7 bases from V and 4 bases from J, with 17 bases in between. This CDR3 reads CASKWLDMGYNEQFF. Here the CDR3 DNA reads TGTGCCAGCAAGTGGCTTGATATGGGATACAATGAGCAGTTCTTC.

The rearrangement links TRBV14 to TRBJ2-5, with no clear D. Germline assignment: CDR1 SGHDN and CDR2 FVKESK. Between the trimmed V and J ends, which lost 4 bases and 1 base, there was a span of 1 base. This CDR3 contains 11 residues. The CDR3 spells CASSLQETQYF. CDR3 in DNA: TGTGCCAGCAGCCTCCAAGAGACCCAGTACTTC.

This rearrangement joins TRBV18 to TRBJ1-6; D not resolved. V lost 5 bases and J lost 7, with 9 bases in between. Germline loops: CDR1 KGHSH, CDR2 LQKENI. CDR3 length: 13 residues. CDR3 sequence (DNA): TGTGCCAGCTCAGCCGCTACAAATTCACCCCTCCACTTT. It encodes CASSAATNSPLHF.

The rearrangement uses TRBV20-1 and TRBJ2-7; D is tentatively TRBD1 or TRBD2 (5 bases each). Trimming removed 4 bases from V and 7 bases from J, with 11 bases in between. This CDR3 comprises 11 residues. Germline CDR1 and CDR2: DFQATT and SNEGSKA (reference sequence). The CDR3 nucleotides read TGCAGTGCTACAGGGCCGGGGGAGCAGTACTTC. It encodes CSATGPGEQYF.

Concerning this clone itself: The same CDR3 arises from other DNA sequences in this sample as well. The V gene is TRBV30, the J gene TRBJ1-6; possible D gene TRBD1, 6 bases. Germline loops: CDR1 GTSNPN, CDR2 SVGIG (reference sequence). CDR3 length: 15 amino acids. Trimming shortened V by 0 bases and J by 7 bases, and 13 bases separated the two germline ends. CDR3 nucleotide sequence: TGTGCCTGGAGTGTACTTGGACAGCGAAATTCACCCCTCCACTTT. Translated: CAWSVLGQRNSPLHF.

The gene calls are TRBV18 and TRBJ1-2; D may be TRBD1 (5 bases). This CDR3 has 13 residues. Germline CDR1 reads KGHSH; CDR2 reads LQKENI. The V and J ends lost 1 base and 8 bases respectively, with 11 bases between them. The CDR3, as DNA: TGTGCCAGCTCACCACGAGGGGTAGAGGGCTACACCTTC. Protein: CASSPRGVEGYTF.

V and J are TRBV6-6 and TRBJ1-1, with D maybe TRBD1 (5 bases). Germline CDR1 is MNHNY and CDR2 is SVGAGI (reference sequence). V lost 7 bases, J lost 5 bases, and 11 bases lay in between. The CDR3 is 12 residues long. CDR3 sequence: CASTYQGTEAFF. The CDR3 bases are TGTGCCAGCACTTATCAGGGAACTGAAGCTTTCTTT.

The CDR3 loop reads CASSPLAGDYNEQFF. CDR3 nucleotide sequence: TGTGCCAGCTCGCCTCTCGCGGGGGACTACAATGAGCAGTTCTTC. The J gene is TRBJ2-1, the V gene TRBV18; 7 bases map to TRBD2. Trimming took 6 bases from V and 3 from J; bases not matched to a gene: 8. This CDR3 comprises 15 residues. From germline, CDR1 is KGHSH and CDR2 LQKENI.

The chain joins TRBV7-9 to TRBJ2-3; a possible D gene is TRBD2 (5 bases). Trimming left V 8 bases short and J 4 bases short, with 16 bases between. This CDR3 has 14 amino acids. Germline CDR1 SEHNR, CDR2 FQNEAQ (reference sequence). The CDR3 DNA reads TGTGCCAGCGACCCCGGGGAGAGTGCAGATACGCAGTATTTT. Translation gives CASDPGESADTQYF.

This rearrangement joins TRBV10-3 to TRBJ2-3, with a weak D call TRBD2 (7 bases). The germline V gene encodes CDR1 ENHRY and CDR2 SYGVKD. This CDR3 has 16 residues. Trimming shortened V by 3 bases and J by 1 base, and 14 bases separated the two germline ends. The CDR3 reads CAISDVVGGRTDTQYF. Written as DNA, the CDR3 is TGTGCCATCAGTGACGTAGTCGGGGGGCGCACAGATACGCAGTATTTT.

J is TRBJ1-2 and V is TRBV7-9, with unresolved D. This CDR3 is built from 15 residues. The germline gives CDR1 SEHNR, CDR2 FQNEAQ (reference sequence). The germline V and J ends were trimmed by 5 bases and 8 bases, with 21 bases remaining between them. The CDR3 region has the DNA TGTGCCAGCAGCCCTCAGGTCGCTAACTTGGGAGGCTACACCTTC. Translating gives CASSPQVANLGGYTF.

There are a few counts of this clone. This sequence joins TRBV5-1 and TRBJ1-1, with D possibly TRBD1 on 5 matching bases. The CDR3 spans 13 residues. The germline V and J ends were trimmed by 4 bases and 5 bases, with 12 bases remaining between them. Per the germline V gene, CDR1 is SGHRS and CDR2 is YFSETQ. The CDR3 DNA reads TGCGCCAGCAGCCTACAGGAGAGGACTGAAGCTTTCTTT. It encodes CASSLQERTEAFF.

The chain carries TRBV27 and TRBJ2-3, with 8 positions matching TRBD2. V lost 7 bases and J lost 4; bases outside the gene matches: 10. The germline CDR1 and CDR2 sequences are MNHEY and SMNVEV (reference sequence). The CDR3 consists of 15 residues. CDR3 sequence reads: CASIPRVSGADTQYF. The CDR3 DNA reads TGTGCCAGCATCCCCCGGGTTAGCGGGGCAGATACGCAGTATTTT.

The gene calls are TRBV18 and TRBJ2-7; D is ambiguous. Per the germline V gene, CDR1 is KGHSH and CDR2 is LQKENI. This CDR3 spans 13 amino acids. The ends were cut back, 3 bases at V and 5 bases at J, with 11 bases in the middle. In DNA form, the CDR3 reads TGTGCCAGCTCACCGAAAGGGAAAAACGAGCAGTACTTC. This encodes CASSPKGKNEQYF.

The J gene is TRBJ1-5, the V gene TRBV30; D possibly corresponds to TRBD1 (5 bases). The V and J ends lost 0 bases and 9 bases respectively, with 21 bases between them. This CDR3 has 16 residues. In germline, CDR1 is GTSNPN, CDR2 SVGIG (reference sequence). This CDR3 is CAWSVPGLPSVSPQHF. CDR3 in DNA: TGTGCCTGGAGTGTCCCGGGACTCCCGAGTGTATCGCCCCAGCATTTT.

V usage is TRBV10-3 and J usage is TRBJ1-5, with D possibly TRBD1 on 6 matching bases. Germline values: CDR1 ENHRY, CDR2 SYGVKD. V lost 3 bases to trimming and J lost 0 bases, with 12 bases between them. The CDR3 consists of 16 residues. The CDR3 region is CAISESGTLSNQPQHF. The CDR3 DNA sequence: TGTGCCATCAGTGAATCCGGGACACTTAGCAATCAGCCCCAGCATTTT.

The genes are TRBV29-1 and TRBJ2-2; 9 bases align to TRBD2. The CDR3 totals 14 residues. V lost 6 bases to trimming and J lost 6 bases; unmatched junction nucleotides: 8. Germline V gene lookup returns CDR1 SQVTM and CDR2 ANQGSEA. The CDR3 region has the DNA TGCAGCGTAGCCGGGACTAGCACCTCCGGGGAGCTGTTTTTT. As protein: CSVAGTSTSGELFF.

The chain uses TRBV25-1 and TRBJ2-2, with D uncertain. The length of the CDR3 is 14 residues. From germline, CDR1 is MGHDK and CDR2 SYGVNS. The V end was cut by 6 bases, the J end by 0 bases, with 8 bases between. CDR3 protein: CASRTWANTGELFF. Here the CDR3 DNA reads TGTGCCAGCAGGACCTGGGCGAACACCGGGGAGCTGTTTTTT.

In this sample, this clone turned up a few times. The V call is TRBV30, the J call TRBJ2-7; 7 bases are shared with TRBD2. This CDR3 is 12 amino acids long. Germline assignment: CDR1 GTSNPN and CDR2 SVGIG (reference sequence). The CDR3 sequence: CASVAGAYEQYF. CDR3 DNA sequence: TGTGCGTCGGTGGCGGGGGCCTACGAGCAGTACTTC.

This clone has a single count. The rearrangement joins TRBV29-1 to TRBJ2-1; TRBD2 aligns across 8 bases. CDR3 size: 14 residues. Germline CDR1 and CDR2: SQVTM and ANQGSEA. Germline trimming cut 4 bases from V and 0 bases from J; bases unmatched to any gene: 2. The CDR3, as DNA: TGCAGCGTTGCGCGGGGGGTCTCCTACAATGAGCAGTTCTTC. Translated, it gives CSVARGVSYNEQFF.

V is TRBV30 and J is TRBJ2-7; D is perhaps TRBD1 (6 bases). Germline V gives CDR1 GTSNPN, CDR2 SVGIG (reference sequence). This CDR3 has 13 amino acids. V was trimmed by 2 bases and J by 6 bases, leaving 14 bases between them. CDR3 sequence reads: CAWSWGQLGEQYF. CDR3 coding DNA: TGTGCCTGGAGTTGGGGGCAGTTGGGCGAGCAGTACTTC.